This T cell receptor beta chain was identified in a study of blood T cells in healthy people across ages (dated by TCRdb to the mid-2010s). Background on the whole study: Template switching captured roughly one uniquely barcoded TCR beta cDNA molecule per two T cells in model experiments. Age-related changes in TCR beta repertoire diversity were measured in the study by deep sequencing normalized with unique cDNA molecular identifiers. The donors were split into four age groups: young (average 16 years), middle-aged (39), aged (more than 60) and long-lived (roughly 88). To avoid experimental bias, donors of different ages were randomly spread across the sequencing lanes. Using the same blood draw, the study looked at two additional independent replicas of 1 million unique cDNA reads for two donors, one aged 18 to 30 and the other aged 80 or older.

Results and caveats for the whole study, not just this receptor: Because donor CMV infection status was unknown, age-related changes in expanded clonotypes were potentially confounded. Compared with the aged group, the long-lived group had more naive CD4+ T cells, fewer expanded clones and increased TCR diversity, a pattern suggesting age selection. Estimates of total diversity from one million sequenced T cells were regarded as lower bounds and underestimates. As age increased, observed TCR beta diversity per million T cells dropped in a roughly linear way, and a significant reduction was already evident by age roughly 36. A strong correlation was found between observed TCR beta diversity and the percentage of naive T cells measured by flow cytometry. Bulk unsorted PBMC profiling prevented conclusive comparison of naive and antigen-experienced compartments.

From the cysteine through the phenylalanine, the CDR3 covers 13 amino acids. Solely the CDR3 DNA is kept, with 39 bases framed from the first base. V and J are trimmed by 6 bases and 4 bases, and the gene matches miss 4 bases of the junction. The germline V gene provides CDR1 SQVTM and CDR2 ANQGSEA. The library was generated by 5' RACE. Sequenced using an Illumina HiSeq 2500. A second roughly 7 to 11 cycle PCR used a sample-barcoded 5' primer and a J-beta primer mix. A unique molecular identifier was introduced onto each TCR beta cDNA molecule by a template-switch 5' adaptor carrying 12 random nucleotides. At least 2.5 million CDR3-containing paired-end reads were obtained from each sample. First-strand cDNA synthesis was performed from all RNA using the Mint cDNA synthesis kit, with priming by a TRBC-specific oligonucleotide. All cDNA was treated with uracil-DNA glycosylase and then went through a first 18-cycle PCR with the universal primers M1SS and BC2_uni_R. Regarding the original processing steps: Each sample was normalized by randomly selecting 1 million high-quality reads, each carrying a distinct molecular identifier. Reads with shared molecular identifiers were discarded instead of being binned into consensus sequences. MiTCR, run with a Q25 quality threshold and the strictest error-elimination algorithm, handled CDR3 identification, clonotype clustering and error correction. A nonparametric unseen species model with Euler transformation was used to estimate lower-bound total TCR beta diversity. TCRdb itself trimmed the public reads at Q25 with fastp, ran MiXCR and retained productive beta chains. Rows with one shared CDR3 protein collapse into an entry with the most common genes and DNA. The V and J calls and clone size come from TCRdb's table, not from the authors' own analysis. This sample gives 650,000 to 1,000,000 distinct CDR3 sequences in total; 46% of them show up just once. Clones ranked in the top ten supply over 15% of the sample.

Systemically healthy Caucasian individuals from Russia, 35 to 40 in total and aged about 6 to 95 years, were included as donors. Roughly 10 milliliters of peripheral blood were collected from each donor into EDTA-treated Vacutainer tubes. PBMCs were isolated by Ficoll-Paque density-gradient centrifugation, with at least 6 million obtained per sample. Trizol reagent was used to extract total RNA from PBMCs, with at least 5.5 micrograms per sample. Naive CD45RAhigh/CD27high T cell percentages were measured by flow cytometry on a PBMC aliquot from every donor. To note about this clonotype: Its binding antigen is unknown. No qualities accompany the bases; no much larger clone lies one base away.

The sequence is built from TRBV29-1 and TRBJ2-2, with TRBD2 matching 8 junction bases. The material sequenced was blood. The sequence derives from a man at least 80 years old in good health. Read as DNA, the sequence is TGCAGCGTGACTAGCGAAACCACCGGGGAGCTGTTTTTT. Its amino acids are CSVTSETTGELFF.